The 7 T cell receptor beta chains reported below all come from one sample, sequenced in a study of T-cell memory formation after mild COVID-19. From the 5' RACE reads, TCRdb called clonotypes with MiXCR, one entry per CDR3 protein. The sample lists some 120,000 distinct CDR3 sequences, about a sixth occurring once. Input material: PBMCs or a T cell subset sorted from them (not recorded which). The receptors come from a man younger than 35 who had mild COVID-19 (a few samples of this study predate the infection). Cell type and time point are not known.

This clonotype appeared a few times. CDR3: CASRPQGYGNTEAFF. CDR3 coding DNA: TGTGCCAGCAGACCACAGGGCTACGGGAACACTGAAGCTTTCTTT. This rearrangement joins TRBV6-5 to TRBJ1-1; D is possibly TRBD1 (6 bases). This CDR3 is 15 amino acids long. Germline V gene sequence: CDR1 MNHEY, CDR2 SVGAGI. Trimming stripped 6 bases from V and 1 base from J, with 15 bases between.

The sample holds a few counts of this clonotype. The rearrangement links TRBV19 to TRBJ2-2; 8 nucleotides match TRBD2. The ends lost 7 bases at V and 4 bases at J; junction bases unmatched: 11. Per the germline V gene, CDR1 is LNHDA and CDR2 is SQIVND (reference sequence). This CDR3 has 16 amino acids. The CDR3: CASTKGTSWLTGELFF. Written as DNA, the CDR3 is TGTGCCAGTACCAAGGGGACTAGTTGGCTCACCGGGGAGCTGTTTTTT.

In its sample, this clonotype was seen many times. V gene TRBV6-5 combines with J gene TRBJ2-1; D is unresolved. This CDR3 region has 15 residues. Germline-derived CDR1 and CDR2 are MNHEY and SVGAGI. Trimming removed 6 bases at V and 0 bases at J, with 12 bases between. The chain's CDR3 is CASSRRLGSYNEQFF. In nucleotides, the CDR3 is TGTGCCAGCAGCCGTAGGCTCGGCTCCTACAATGAGCAGTTCTTC.

The chain has TRBV5-1 and TRBJ1-2, with D uncertain. The V and J ends lost 0 bases and 1 base respectively, with 7 bases between them. Germline CDR1 and CDR2: SGHRS and YFSETQ. This CDR3 spans 14 amino acids. CDR3 protein: CASSLEGINYGYTF. The DNA for the CDR3 is TGCGCCAGCAGCTTGGAAGGAATTAACTATGGCTACACCTTC.

This clonotype has more than one count but fewer than ten. V gene TRBV6-5 combines with J gene TRBJ2-1; no clear D. Germline assignment: CDR1 MNHEY and CDR2 SVGAGI. This CDR3 spans 13 amino acids. The germline V and J ends were trimmed by 4 bases and 4 bases, with 8 bases remaining between them. CDR3 sequence reads: CASSFTLYNEQFF. The CDR3 bases are TGTGCCAGCAGTTTCACACTTTACAATGAGCAGTTCTTC.

This clonotype was detected a few times. This chain connects TRBV6-1 to TRBJ1-4; D may be TRBD1 (5 bases). Germline-derived CDR1 and CDR2 are MNHNS and SASEGT. The CDR3 is made up of 15 amino acids. Deletions cut 7 bases from V and 8 bases from J, with 20 bases between. The chain's CDR3 is CASISREGMGEKLFF. CDR3 DNA sequence: TGTGCCAGCATCAGCCGGGAGGGGATGGGCGAAAAACTGTTTTTT.

The chain employs TRBV10-1 and TRBJ2-1, with 7 bases matching TRBD1. The CDR3 totals 14 residues. V shed 3 bases, J shed 8 bases, and the junction held 7 bases outside the gene matches. Germline V lookup: CDR1 WNHNN, CDR2 SYGVQD (reference sequence). The chain's CDR3 is CASSDKRGRDEQFF. As DNA, the CDR3 is TGCGCCAGCAGTGATAAAAGGGGGCGGGATGAGCAGTTCTTC.